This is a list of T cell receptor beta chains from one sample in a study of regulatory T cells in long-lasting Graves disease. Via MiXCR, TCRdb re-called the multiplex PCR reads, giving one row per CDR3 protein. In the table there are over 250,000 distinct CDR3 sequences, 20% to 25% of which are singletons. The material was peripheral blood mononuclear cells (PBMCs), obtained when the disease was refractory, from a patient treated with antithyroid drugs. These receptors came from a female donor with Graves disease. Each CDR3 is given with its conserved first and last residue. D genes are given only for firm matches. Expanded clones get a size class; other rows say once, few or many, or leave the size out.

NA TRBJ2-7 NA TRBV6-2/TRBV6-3 CASSYGGSVAYEQYF TGTGCCAGCAGTTACGGCGGATCTGTGGCCTACGAGCAGTACTTC
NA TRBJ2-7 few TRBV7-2 CASSLAFGEQYF TGTGCCAGCAGCTTAGCGTTCGGCGAGCAGTACTTC
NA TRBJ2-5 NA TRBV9 CASSSLAGLPETQYF TGTGCCAGCAGCTCCTTGGCGGGACTCCCAGAGACCCAGTACTTC
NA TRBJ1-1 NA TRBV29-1 CSVDTPTAFF TGCAGCGTTGATACACCGACAGCTTTCTTT
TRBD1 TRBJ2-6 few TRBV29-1 CSEGASGANVLTF TGCAGCGAGGGGGCCTCTGGGGCCAACGTCCTGACTTTC
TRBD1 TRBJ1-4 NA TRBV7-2 CASRSGTGTEKLFF TGTGCCAGCAGGTCCGGGACAGGGACTGAAAAACTGTTTTTT
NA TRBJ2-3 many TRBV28 CASSTTTRGGGDTQYF TGTGCCAGCAGTACAACGACTAGAGGTGGCGGAGATACGCAGTATTTT
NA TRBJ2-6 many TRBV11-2 CASSLARDSTSPGANVLTF TGTGCCAGCAGCTTAGCTCGGGACTCGACCTCTCCTGGGGCCAACGTCCTGACTTTC
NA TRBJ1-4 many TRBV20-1 CSARDPAGHNEKLFF TGCAGTGCTAGAGATCCCGCGGGGCATAATGAAAAACTGTTTTTT
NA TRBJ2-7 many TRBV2 CASSEAGHEQYF TGTGCCAGCAGTGAAGCAGGGCACGAGCAGTACTTC
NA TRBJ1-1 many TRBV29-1 CSALTGQRTEAFF TGCAGCGCCCTGACAGGCCAGAGGACTGAAGCTTTCTTT
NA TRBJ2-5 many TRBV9 CASIGQVEETQYF TGTGCCAGCATCGGACAAGTTGAAGAGACCCAGTACTTC
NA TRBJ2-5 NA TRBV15 CATSREAALQETQYF TGTGCCACCAGCAGAGAGGCAGCATTACAAGAGACCCAGTACTTC
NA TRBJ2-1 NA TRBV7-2 CASSLGRGVNEQFF TGTGCCAGCAGCTTAGGCAGGGGGGTCAATGAGCAGTTCTTC
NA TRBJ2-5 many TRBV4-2 CASSQGQIPGTETQYF TGTGCCAGCAGCCAAGGGCAGATCCCCGGGACAGAGACCCAGTACTTC
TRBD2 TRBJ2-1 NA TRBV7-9 CASSLGGSGSYNEQFF TGTGCCAGCAGCCTGGGGGGTAGCGGGTCCTACAATGAGCAGTTCTTC
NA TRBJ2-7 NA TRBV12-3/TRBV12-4 CASTSRLFPFSGSYEQYF TGTGCCAGCACTTCGCGACTGTTTCCCTTCTCGGGCTCCTACGAGCAGTACTTC
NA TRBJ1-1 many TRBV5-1 CASSPRVDTEAFF TGCGCCAGCAGCCCCAGGGTCGACACTGAAGCTTTCTTT
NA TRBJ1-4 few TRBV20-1 CSAARQLQDEKLFF TGCAGTGCTGCAAGACAGCTCCAAGATGAAAAACTGTTTTTT
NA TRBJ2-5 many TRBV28 CASSFSQGNQETQYF TGTGCCAGCAGTTTTAGCCAGGGGAACCAAGAGACCCAGTACTTC
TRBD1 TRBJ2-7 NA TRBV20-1 CSARDWTGGLNGQYF TGCAGTGCTAGAGACTGGACAGGGGGCCTGAACGGGCAGTACTTC
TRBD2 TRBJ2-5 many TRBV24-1 CATSDPGTIKETQYF TGTGCCACCAGTGACCCGGGGACTATAAAAGAGACCCAGTACTTC
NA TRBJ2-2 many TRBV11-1 CASSPATGHTGELFF TGTGCCAGCAGCCCCGCGACGGGACACACCGGGGAGCTGTTTTTT
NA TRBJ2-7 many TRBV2 CASTQRAGSSYEQYF TGTGCCAGCACCCAGCGGGCGGGAAGCTCCTACGAGCAGTACTTC
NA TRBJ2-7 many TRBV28 CASKNPGPSYEQYF TGTGCCAGCAAAAACCCAGGGCCCTCCTACGAGCAGTACTTC
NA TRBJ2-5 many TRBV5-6 CASSFQGYQETQYF TGTGCCAGCAGCTTTCAGGGGTACCAAGAGACCCAGTACTTC
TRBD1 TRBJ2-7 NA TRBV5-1 CASSLEGQGPDEQYF TGCGCCAGCAGCTTGGAAGGACAGGGCCCCGACGAGCAGTACTTC
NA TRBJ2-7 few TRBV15 CATSRAGTTYEQYF TGTGCCACCAGCAGAGCCGGGACGACCTACGAGCAGTACTTC
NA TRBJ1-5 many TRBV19 CASSVQNQPQHF TGTGCCAGTAGTGTACAGAATCAGCCCCAGCATTTT
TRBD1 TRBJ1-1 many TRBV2 CASGRDRGYTEAFF TGTGCCAGCGGCCGGGACAGGGGATACACTGAAGCTTTCTTT
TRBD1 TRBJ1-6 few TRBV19 CASSGTARDSPLHF TGTGCCAGTAGCGGGACAGCAAGGGATTCACCCCTCCACTTT
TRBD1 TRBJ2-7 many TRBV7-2 CASSFQDRTSYEQYF TGTGCCAGCAGCTTCCAGGACAGGACCTCCTACGAGCAGTACTTC
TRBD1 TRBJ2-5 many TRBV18 CASSPTQGLETQYF TGTGCCAGCTCACCAACACAGGGGCTTGAGACCCAGTACTTC
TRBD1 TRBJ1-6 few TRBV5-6 CASSRTGGISPLHF TGTGCCAGCAGCCGGACAGGGGGTATCTCACCCCTCCACTTT
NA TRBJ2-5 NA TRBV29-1 CSVEEYFQETQYF TGCAGCGTTGAAGAATACTTTCAAGAGACCCAGTACTTC
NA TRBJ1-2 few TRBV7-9 CASSLAQYGYTF TGTGCCAGCAGCTTAGCTCAATATGGCTACACCTTC
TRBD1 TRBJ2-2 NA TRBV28 CASSRTGGSGELFF TGTGCCAGCAGTCGGACAGGGGGTAGCGGGGAGCTGTTTTTT
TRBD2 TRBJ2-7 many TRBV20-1 CSARRERERYEQYF TGCAGTGCTCGAAGGGAGCGGGAGAGATACGAGCAGTACTTC
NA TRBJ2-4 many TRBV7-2 CASSFVDSDIQYF TGTGCCAGCAGCTTCGTAGACAGTGACATTCAGTACTTC
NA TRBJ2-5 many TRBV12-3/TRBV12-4 CASSLEGSETQYF TGTGCCAGCAGTTTGGAGGGGTCGGAGACCCAGTACTTC
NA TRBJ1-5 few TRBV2 CASSEAGQPQHF TGTGCCAGCAGTGAAGCCGGTCAGCCCCAGCATTTT
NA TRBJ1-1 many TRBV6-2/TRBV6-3 CASSPTLPHGERWAFF TGTGCCAGCAGTCCCACTCTGCCCCACGGAGAGAGGTGGGCTTTCTTT